The sequence of this TCR beta chain was determined in a study of T-cell memory formation after mild COVID-19. Study-wide background: Clustering of TCRs was largely donor specific.

Study-wide points: Certain responding clones were present in pre-infection memory, suggesting participation of cross-reactive memory.

This clonotype occurred a few times. Its specificity is unknown. Germline V gene lookup returns CDR1 ENHRY and CDR2 SYGVKD. Trimming removed 0 bases from V and 2 bases from J, with 7 bases in between. This CDR3 contains 14 residues. In TCRdb, the 5' RACE reads were re-called with MiXCR into one record per CDR3 protein. The sample lists roughly 280,000 distinct CDR3 sequences; 16% were seen once. The chain couples TRBV10-3 to TRBJ2-5; possible D gene TRBD1, 5 bases. The sequence was obtained from a man aged 18 to 35 who had mild COVID-19 (a few samples of this study predate the infection). Cell type and time point are not known. Sequenced input: PBMCs or a T cell subset sorted from them (not recorded which). The CDR3 DNA is TGTGCCATCAGTGAGTCTCAGGGTCAAGAGACCCAGTACTTC. Translating gives CAISESQGQETQYF.